These 24 T cell receptor beta chains originate from one sample sequenced in a study of shared clonotypes between healthy human individuals. Measured with immunoSEQ multiplex PCR; TCRdb has only the in-frame clones, and not every one. The sample comprises about 2.4 million clones, more than 85% of which are singletons, and approximately 0.36% rests with the top ten. Source material: naive CD4+ T cells from PBMCs. As for subset: CD45RA+ positively selected. These receptors were taken from a man younger than 35 in good health. Some clones in this sample may be carry-over from other donors' samples.

This clone occurred a few times. This specimen includes other DNA sequences encoding the same CDR3. The chain employs TRBV28 and TRBJ1-1; weak D call: TRBD1 (5 bases). This CDR3 region has 12 residues. The ends were cut back, 3 bases at V and 5 bases at J, with 7 bases in the middle. Germline lookup yields CDR1 MDHEN and CDR2 SYDVKM. The CDR3 DNA is TGTGCCAGCAGTTTTTGGGGGACTGAAGCTTTCTTT. Its translation: CASSFWGTEAFF. Drawing the rest from reference TRBV28 and TRBJ1-1, the complete variable domain is DVKVTQSSRYLVKRTGEKVFLECVQDMDHENMFWYRQDPGLGLRLIYFSYDVKMKEKGDIPEGYSVSREKKERFSLILESASTNQTSMYLCASSFWGTEAFFGQGTRLTVV.

This CDR3 is CASRDSRDRGYEQYF. CDR3 sequence (DNA): TGTGCCAGCAGAGACTCCCGGGACAGGGGCTACGAGCAGTACTTC. The rearrangement links TRBV6-6 to TRBJ2-7, with TRBD1 matching 10 bases. This CDR3 region has 15 residues. Germline assignment: CDR1 MNHNY and CDR2 SVGAGI (reference sequence). The V segment lost 6 bases and the J segment 3 bases; nucleotides outside the gene matches: 8.

The chain uses TRBV4-3 and TRBJ1-6; weak D call: TRBD1 (6 bases). CDR1 and CDR2 from the germline V gene are LGHNA and YSLEER. The length of the CDR3 is 17 residues. The V and J ends lost 0 bases and 10 bases respectively, with 19 bases between them. In nucleotides, the CDR3 is TGCGCCAGCAGCCAAGAAACGACAGGTCGGGGTAACTCACCCCTCCACTTT. Protein sequence: CASSQETTGRGNSPLHF.

This clone was counted once. This chain links TRBV7-9 with TRBJ2-5; TRBD2 agrees at 8 bases. Per the germline V gene, CDR1 is SEHNR and CDR2 is FQNEAQ (reference sequence). V lost 0 bases to trimming and J lost 7 bases; unmatched junction nucleotides: 10. This CDR3 spans 16 amino acids. CDR3 sequence reads: CASSLAKAGASLTQYF. CDR3 sequence (DNA): TGTGCCAGCAGCTTAGCCAAAGCGGGAGCGAGCCTGACCCAGTACTTC.

The chain is built from TRBV9 and TRBJ2-7; 7 nucleotides match TRBD1. This CDR3 is built from 14 residues. Losses at the gene ends were 4 bases for V and 5 bases for J; bases not matched to a gene: 9. Germline V gives CDR1 SGDLS, CDR2 YYNGEE. CDR3 nucleotide sequence: TGTGCCAGCAGCCCCAGACAGGGAGCCCACGAGCAGTACTTC. Translation: CASSPRQGAHEQYF.

The V and J genes are TRBV27 and TRBJ2-3; 12 bases line up with TRBD2. The V and J ends lost 9 bases and 4 bases, in that order; junction bases with no gene match: 11. Germline CDR1 MNHEY, CDR2 SMNVEV (reference sequence). The CDR3 length is 16 residues. This CDR3 reads CASSQTSGSGSDTQYF. The CDR3 DNA reads TGTGCCAGTTCCCAGACTAGCGGGAGTGGGTCAGATACGCAGTATTTT.

V and J are TRBV5-5 and TRBJ1-2, with 12 bases lining up with TRBD1. After removal of 4 bases from V and 7 bases from J, the junction contained 17 bases not matched to a gene. Germline V gene sequence: CDR1 SGHKS, CDR2 YYEKEE (reference sequence). The CDR3 consists of 18 residues. The CDR3 spells CASSILRDRGLRSSGYTF. The CDR3, as DNA: TGTGCCAGCAGCATCCTCCGGGACAGGGGGCTCAGGTCAAGTGGCTACACCTTC.

Regarding this clone: Additional DNA sequences in this sample encode the identical CDR3. The J gene is TRBJ2-7, the V gene TRBV25-1; TRBD1 matches at 10 bases. The V segment lost 4 bases and the J segment 1 base; nucleotides outside the gene matches: 1. CDR1 and CDR2 (germline): MGHDK, SYGVNS. There are 14 residues in the CDR3. The CDR3 region is CASSGTGGSYEQYF. CDR3 coding DNA: TGTGCCAGCAGTGGGACAGGGGGGTCCTACGAGCAGTACTTC.

The chain combines TRBV18 with TRBJ2-1; TRBD2 matches 9 bases. Looked up from germline, CDR1 is KGHSH and CDR2 is LQKENI. The V segment lost 4 bases and the J segment 5 bases; nucleotides outside the gene matches: 3. This CDR3 has 14 amino acids. Here the CDR3 DNA reads TGTGCCAGCTCACAACGGACTAGCGACAATGAGCAGTTCTTC. It codes for CASSQRTSDNEQFF.

The chain is built from TRBV21-1 and TRBJ2-6. TRBV21-1 corresponds to a pseudogene. There are 17 residues in the CDR3. CDR3 region: CASSKVVPSSGANVLTF. In nucleotides, the CDR3 is TGTGCCAGCAGCAAAGTCGTACCGTCCTCTGGGGCCAACGTCCTGACTTTC.

The chain couples TRBV4-1 to TRBJ2-2; a possible D gene is TRBD1 (5 bases). Looked up from germline, CDR1 is MGHRA and CDR2 is YSYEKL. Trimming shortened V by 2 bases and J by 6 bases, and 16 bases separated the two germline ends. The CDR3 has 16 residues. The CDR3 DNA reads as TGCGCCAGCAGCCAACCTACTGACAGAAACGCCGGGGAGCTGTTTTTT. Translation gives CASSQPTDRNAGELFF.

DNA for the CDR3: TGCGCCAGCAGCCCGGGTGCCTATGGAGATACGCAGTATTTT. It encodes CASSPGAYGDTQYF. This chain connects TRBV5-1 to TRBJ2-3; D gene ambiguous. The CDR3 is 14 amino acids. Trimming removed 4 bases from V and 5 bases from J, with 14 bases in between. In germline, CDR1 is SGHRS, CDR2 YFSETQ.

The CDR3 region has the DNA TGTGCCAGCAGTCCCCTCCTGGACTATGGCTACACCTTC. It yields the protein CASSPLLDYGYTF. This chain uses TRBV27 with TRBJ1-2; D is undetermined. The CDR3 has 13 residues. Germline V CDR1 and CDR2: MNHEY, SMNVEV (reference sequence). Trimming pared 5 bases from V and 3 bases from J, leaving 10 bases between.

Regarding this clone: The same CDR3 is also encoded by other DNA sequences in this sample. This sequence joins TRBV28 and TRBJ1-2, with D possibly being TRBD1 (6 bases). The CDR3 is made up of 13 amino acids. Germline CDR1 is MDHEN and CDR2 is SYDVKM. V was trimmed by 6 bases and J by 4 bases, leaving 12 bases between them. For the CDR3, the DNA is TGTGCCAGCAGGCGAACAGGGAGCTATGGCTACACCTTC. Residues: CASRRTGSYGYTF.

The table lists this clone with a few counts. J is TRBJ1-2 and V is TRBV7-9; D uncertain. The CDR3 is 12 residues long. The V gene lost 2 bases and the J gene lost 6 bases, with 7 bases spanning the gap. Looked up from germline, CDR1 is SEHNR and CDR2 is FQNEAQ (reference sequence). The CDR3 bases are TGTGCCAGCAGCTTATTCGGAAATGGCTACACCTTC. Translating gives CASSLFGNGYTF.

This clone was observed once. This rearrangement joins TRBV9 to TRBJ1-2; possible D gene TRBD1, 6 bases. Germline lookup yields CDR1 SGDLS and CDR2 YYNGEE. The CDR3 has 15 amino acids. With 0 bases removed from V and 8 bases from J, the gap between germline ends came to 17 bases. The CDR3 sequence is CASSVVTGNSPGYTF. The CDR3, as DNA: TGTGCCAGCAGCGTAGTTACAGGGAATTCTCCCGGCTACACCTTC.

This clone came up once. J is TRBJ1-4 and V is TRBV2; possible D gene TRBD1, 6 bases. Germline loops: CDR1 SNHLY, CDR2 FYNNEI. The CDR3 loop spans 14 amino acids. V lost 6 bases and J lost 7, with 15 bases in between. CDR3 nucleotides: TGTGCCAGCAGCTCCCGGACAGCTTCTGAAAAACTGTTTTTT. This codes for CASSSRTASEKLFF.

This rearrangement joins TRBV5-4 to TRBJ2-7; TRBD1 is a possible D gene (5 bases). Germline CDR1 reads SGHNT; CDR2 reads YYREEE (reference sequence). CDR3 length equals 13 residues. V gave up 1 base and J gave up 7 bases, with 12 bases separating them. CDR3 nucleotide sequence: TGTGCCAGCAGCTTGCAGGGTCGGTGGGAGCAGTACTTC. Translating it yields CASSLQGRWEQYF. Variable domain in full (rest from reference TRBV5-4 and TRBJ2-7): ETGVTQSPTHLIKTRGQQVTLRCSSQSGHNTVSWYQQALGQGPQFIFQYYREEENGRGNFPPRFSGLQFPNYSSELNVNALELDDSALYLCASSLQGRWEQYFGPGTRLTVT.

The chain recombines TRBV6-5 with TRBJ2-7; 8 nucleotides align to TRBD1. Germline V gene sequence: CDR1 MNHEY, CDR2 SVGAGI. The CDR3 consists of 13 residues. Germline trimming cut 6 bases from V and 5 bases from J; bases unmatched to any gene: 6. CDR3 sequence: CASSPQGGDEQYF. CDR3 DNA: TGTGCCAGCAGCCCACAGGGGGGCGACGAGCAGTACTTC.

The V and J genes are TRBV5-1 and TRBJ2-6; possibly TRBD2 for D (7 bases). The germline V gene has CDR1 SGHRS and CDR2 YFSETQ. Trimming pared 5 bases from V and 3 bases from J, leaving 18 bases between. The CDR3 has 17 amino acids. CDR3 bases: TGCGCCAGCAGTCCCCGGGGGGCACTGGGTGGGGCCAACGTCCTGACTTTC. Residues: CASSPRGALGGANVLTF. The full variable domain, with the rest looked up from reference TRBV5-1 and TRBJ2-6, is KAGVTQTPRYLIKTRGQQVTLSCSPISGHRSVSWYQQTPGQGLQFLFEYFSETQRNKGNFPGRFSGRQFSNSRSEMNVSTLELGDSALYLCASSPRGALGGANVLTFGAGSRLTVL.

The chain links TRBV7-6 to TRBJ1-3, with a tentative D call TRBD1 (6 bases). The CDR3 extends over 16 amino acids. Germline V gives CDR1 SGHVS, CDR2 FNYEAQ. The V end lost 2 bases, the J end lost 0 bases, and 11 bases lay between the germline ends. CDR3 coding DNA: TGTGCCAGCAGCTTACAGGGGTCGTACTCTGGAAACACCATATATTTT. Amino acid sequence: CASSLQGSYSGNTIYF.

On this clone itself: Distinct nucleotide sequences in the sample also encode this CDR3. The chain joins TRBV5-1 to TRBJ2-7; TRBD1 matches 8 bases. Germline V CDR1 and CDR2: SGHRS, YFSETQ. The CDR3 is 14 residues long. Losses at the gene ends were 4 bases for V and 0 bases for J; bases not matched to a gene: 3. CDR3 in DNA: TGCGCCAGCAGCCCCACAGGGGGCTCCTACGAGCAGTACTTC. Translating it yields CASSPTGGSYEQYF.

J is TRBJ2-7 and V is TRBV7-2, with 10 nucleotides matching TRBD2. Germline V CDR1 and CDR2: SGHTA, FQGNSA. Trimming cost V 1 base and J 5 bases; bases outside gene matches: 8. The CDR3 consists of 16 residues. In nucleotides, the CDR3 is TGTGCCAGCAGCTTAGGGCTTGGAGCGGGAGGGAACGAGCAGTACTTC. Translated, it gives CASSLGLGAGGNEQYF.

This clone appeared a single time. The V call is TRBV6-6, the J call TRBJ2-6, with D hard to call. Germline assignment: CDR1 MNHNY and CDR2 SVGAGI (reference sequence). The CDR3 loop spans 15 amino acids. V was trimmed by 4 bases and J by 0 bases, leaving 7 bases between them. CDR3 protein: CASSSLLSGANVLTF. The CDR3 nucleotides are TGTGCCAGCAGTTCCCTCCTCTCTGGGGCCAACGTCCTGACTTTC.